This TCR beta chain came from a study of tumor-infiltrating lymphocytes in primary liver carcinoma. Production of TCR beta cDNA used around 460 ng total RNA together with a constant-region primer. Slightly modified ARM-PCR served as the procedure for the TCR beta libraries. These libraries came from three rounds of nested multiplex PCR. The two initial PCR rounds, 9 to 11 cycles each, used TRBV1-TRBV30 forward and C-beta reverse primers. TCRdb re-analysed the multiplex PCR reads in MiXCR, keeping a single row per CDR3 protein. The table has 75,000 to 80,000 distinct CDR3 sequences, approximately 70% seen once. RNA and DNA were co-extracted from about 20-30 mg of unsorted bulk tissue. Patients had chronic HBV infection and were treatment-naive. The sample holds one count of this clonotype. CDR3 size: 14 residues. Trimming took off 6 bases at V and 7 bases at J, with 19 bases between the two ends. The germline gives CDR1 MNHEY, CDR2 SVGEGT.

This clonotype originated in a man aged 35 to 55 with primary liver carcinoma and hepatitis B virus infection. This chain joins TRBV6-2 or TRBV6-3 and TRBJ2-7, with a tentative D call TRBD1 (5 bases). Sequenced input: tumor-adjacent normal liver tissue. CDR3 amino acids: CASSRVDRVYEQYF. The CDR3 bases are TGTGCCAGCAGCCGCGTAGACAGAGTCTATGAGCAGTACTTC.